This record covers a single T cell receptor (beta chain). Its antigen is unidentified. There were TCR beta CDR3 regions amplified from RNA transcripts. A set of HTBI primers served as the primers for a first-round RT-PCR of the TCR CDR3. TCRdb reanalysed the multiplex PCR reads using MiXCR and keeps one entry per CDR3 protein. The repertoire holds more than 500,000 distinct CDR3 sequences, 14% seen once, with approximately 13% in the top ten. The data are from a study of T cells in Graves' hyperthyroidism and ophthalmopathy. Findings and limits, study-wide: A 13 V-J signature model discriminated ophthalmopathy versus stable hyperthyroidism.

Exclusions: uncontrolled infection, other autoimmune disease, pregnancy, lactation. The diagnostic basis comprised clinical symptoms, serum thyroxine and TRAb, thyroid ultrasound and orbital computed tomography. This CDR3 comprises 15 residues. The germline V gene has CDR1 SGHNT and CDR2 YYREEE (reference sequence). V lost 0 bases and J lost 7, with 14 bases in between. The chain links TRBV5-4 to TRBJ2-4, with D maybe TRBD1 (6 bases). The origin of this receptor is a woman in her forties with Graves' hyperthyroidism. The sequenced sample was blood. The CDR3 loop is CASSLVTGSGNIQYF. In nucleotides, the CDR3 is TGTGCCAGCAGCTTGGTGACAGGCTCAGGGAACATTCAGTACTTC. Supplemented by reference TRBV5-4 and TRBJ2-4, the full variable domain reads ETGVTQSPTHLIKTRGQQVTLRCSSQSGHNTVSWYQQALGQGPQFIFQYYREEENGRGNFPPRFSGLQFPNYSSELNVNALELDDSALYLCASSLVTGSGNIQYFGAGTRLSVL.